The next 21 T cell receptor beta chains were all read from a single sample in a study of T-cell reconstitution after alpha-beta-depleted transplantation in children. Unique molecular identifiers tagged the TCRbeta library. TCRdb passed the PCR reads through MiXCR, listing each CDR3 protein once. The table shows roughly 280,000 distinct CDR3 sequences, with roughly 12% occurring only once. Source: peripheral blood, taken 180 days after TCRalphabeta/CD19-depleted stem cell transplant. Every receptor here comes from a male patient between 2 and 15 years old who had a stem cell transplant for chronic granulomatous disease, so the T cells may come from the graft donor.

At least ten counts were recorded for this clonotype. The chain employs TRBV7-2 and TRBJ2-3; the D gene is possibly TRBD2 (6 bases). The V end was cut by 10 bases, the J end by 6 bases, with 14 bases between. This CDR3 is built from 12 residues. Germline CDR1 SGHTA, CDR2 FQGNSA. The CDR3 nucleotides are TGTGCCACCGCGGGGCCAGGGGATACGCAGTATTTT. This gives the protein CATAGPGDTQYF. The full variable domain, with the rest looked up from reference TRBV7-2 and TRBJ2-3, is GAGVSQSPSNKVTEKGKDVELRCDPISGHTALYWYRQSLGQGLEFLIYFQGNSAPDKSGLPSDRFSAERTGGSVSTLTIQRTQQEDSAVYLCATAGPGDTQYFGPGTRLTVL.

This clonotype turned up a few times. The V gene is TRBV12-3 or TRBV12-4, the J gene TRBJ1-1; D is unresolved. CDR3 size: 11 residues. Trimming removed 5 bases at V and 7 bases at J, with 8 bases between. The CDR3, as DNA: TGTGCCAGCAGTCCCCCGATTGAAGCTTTCTTT. Protein sequence: CASSPPIEAFF.

Ten or more counts support this clonotype. The V and J genes are TRBV20-1 and TRBJ2-7; D unclear. CDR3 length equals 13 residues. Trimming shortened V by 0 bases and J by 4 bases, and 10 bases separated the two germline ends. Germline V gives CDR1 DFQATT, CDR2 SNEGSKA (reference sequence). This CDR3 reads CSARDLANYEQYF. The DNA for the CDR3 is TGCAGTGCTAGAGATCTGGCGAATTACGAGCAGTACTTC.

The chain employs TRBV2 and TRBJ2-6, with 7 nucleotides matching TRBD1. The CDR3 is made up of 18 amino acids. CDR1 and CDR2 (germline): SNHLY, FYNNEI. V was clipped by 6 bases and J by 0 bases; unmatched bases: 11. CDR3 in amino acids: CASSTRTGLSSGANVLTF. The DNA of the CDR3 is TGTGCCAGCAGCACCCGGACAGGCCTTAGCTCTGGGGCCAACGTCCTGACTTTC.

There are many counts of this clonotype. The genes are TRBV5-1 and TRBJ2-5, with D hard to call. Germline V gene data show CDR1 as SGHRS and CDR2 as YFSETQ. The CDR3 runs to 13 residues. With 0 bases removed from V and 4 bases from J, the gap between germline ends came to 7 bases. CDR3 bases: TGCGCCAGCAGCTTGGGGCCGGCAGAGACCCAGTACTTC. Its translation: CASSLGPAETQYF.

This clonotype was seen ten or more times. The rearrangement joins TRBV20-1 to TRBJ2-5; possibly TRBD1 for D (5 bases). The CDR3 covers 14 residues. V lost 6 bases and J lost 5, with 19 bases in between. Germline lookup yields CDR1 DFQATT and CDR2 SNEGSKA (reference sequence). The CDR3 spells CSARMGHRFETQYF. DNA of the CDR3: TGCAGTGCCAGAATGGGGCATCGTTTCGAGACCCAGTACTTC.

This clonotype was detected many times. V is TRBV7-9 and J is TRBJ1-4, with 11 bases fitting TRBD1. The germline V gene encodes CDR1 SEHNR and CDR2 FQNEAQ (reference sequence). Trimming cost V 9 bases and J 10 bases; bases outside gene matches: 4. The CDR3 is 12 amino acids. In DNA form, the CDR3 reads TGTGCCAGAGGACAGGGGGCATTAAAACTGTTTTTT. Translating gives CARGQGALKLFF. The variable domain in full, with the rest retrieved from reference TRBV7-9 and TRBJ1-4, is DTGVSQNPRHKITKRGQNVTFRCDPISEHNRLYWYRQTLGQGPEFLTYFQNEAQLEKSRLLSDRFSAERPKGSFSTLEIQRTEQGDSAMYLCARGQGALKLFFGSGTQLSVL.

In its sample, this clonotype was seen many times. This chain connects TRBV6-5 to TRBJ2-7; D is possibly TRBD1 or TRBD2 (5 bases each). Germline lookup yields CDR1 MNHEY and CDR2 SVGAGI. This CDR3 region has 15 residues. The V and J ends lost 0 bases and 4 bases respectively, with 13 bases between them. The CDR3 bases are TGTGCCAGCAGTTACTCGGGGGATGGAGCTTACGAGCAGTACTTC. Amino acid sequence: CASSYSGDGAYEQYF.

The rearrangement joins TRBV19 to TRBJ1-1; TRBD1 might be the D (5 bases). Germline CDR1 and CDR2: LNHDA and SQIVND (reference sequence). This CDR3 comprises 15 residues. V gave up 7 bases and J gave up 5 bases, with 20 bases separating them. The CDR3: CASNLKGQVKTEAFF. The CDR3 DNA is TGTGCCAGTAATCTAAAAGGACAAGTAAAGACTGAAGCTTTCTTT.

This clonotype was picked up many times. Relative to the germline gene, one junction end is altered; a read error may explain this. The chain links TRBV6-5 to TRBJ2-4; 11 bases match TRBD2. This CDR3 is built from 12 residues. CDR1 is MNHEY, CDR2 SVGAGI, per germline. CDR3 loop: CASSRLAGTLHF. In nucleotides, the CDR3 is TGTGCCAGCAGTCGACTAGCGGGGACTTTGCACTTC.

This clonotype is a singleton in its sample. The chain combines TRBV5-6 with TRBJ2-3, with D perhaps given as TRBD1 or TRBD2 (5 bases each). The CDR3 length is 15 residues. Germline V gene data show CDR1 as SGHDT and CDR2 as YYEEEE. With 8 bases removed from V and 2 bases from J, the gap between germline ends came to 18 bases. The CDR3 nucleotides are TGTGCCAGGGGGGACCAGTGGGCACACACAGATACGCAGTATTTT. This codes for CARGDQWAHTDTQYF.

This clonotype appeared many times. The rearrangement uses TRBV29-1 and TRBJ2-1, with TRBD2 matching 10 bases. V lost 7 bases and J lost 0; bases outside the gene matches: 12. The CDR3 sequence is 17 residues long. Germline CDR1 reads SQVTM; CDR2 reads ANQGSEA. The chain's CDR3 is CSASGTSVSSSYNEQFF. Written as DNA, the CDR3 is TGCAGCGCCTCCGGGACTAGCGTCTCCAGCTCCTACAATGAGCAGTTCTTC.

This clonotype was detected many times. V is TRBV12-3 or TRBV12-4 and J is TRBJ2-7; 13 bases map to TRBD2. The V gene end was trimmed by 4 bases and the J gene end by 0 bases; junction bases not matched to a gene: 9. This CDR3 is 18 amino acids long. The CDR3, as DNA: TGTGCCAGCAGTTCCGGGACTAGCGGGAACTATCCCTCCTACGAGCAGTACTTC. Protein product: CASSSGTSGNYPSYEQYF.

The V call is TRBV29-1, the J call TRBJ2-2, with D perhaps TRBD1 (6 bases). This CDR3 comprises 11 residues. Trimming took 6 bases from V and 5 from J, leaving 7 bases between them. The germline gives CDR1 SQVTM, CDR2 ANQGSEA. In DNA, the CDR3 is TGCAGCGTGCAGGGGACCGGGGAGCTGTTTTTT. Residues: CSVQGTGELFF.

This clonotype was found many times. The chain has TRBV20-1 and TRBJ1-6; the D gene is possibly TRBD1 (5 bases). Germline CDR1 reads DFQATT; CDR2 reads SNEGSKA (reference sequence). There are 11 residues in the CDR3. V lost 1 base and J lost 15, with 10 bases in between. CDR3 nucleotides: TGCAGTGCTAGAGCTGGGACCAACCTCCACTTT. This gives the protein CSARAGTNLHF.

This clonotype was observed many times. V usage is TRBV12-3 or TRBV12-4 and J usage is TRBJ2-7, with D uncertain. V was shortened by 2 bases and J by 2 bases, with 7 bases between the two germline ends. The CDR3 loop spans 13 amino acids. The CDR3 sequence is CASSLMGAYEQYF. Here the CDR3 DNA reads TGTGCCAGCAGTTTAATGGGTGCCTACGAGCAGTACTTC.

This clonotype appeared many times. This chain connects TRBV7-2 to TRBJ2-3; D possibly corresponds to TRBD2 (5 bases). CDR1 and CDR2 (germline): SGHTA, FQGNSA. This CDR3 comprises 17 residues. Deletions cut 5 bases from V and 1 base from J, with 19 bases between. Here the CDR3 reads CASSLSPAGFRTDTQYF. DNA of the CDR3: TGTGCCAGCAGCCTAAGCCCGGCGGGTTTCCGCACAGATACGCAGTATTTT. The whole variable domain, remainder taken from reference TRBV7-2 and TRBJ2-3, is GAGVSQSPSNKVTEKGKDVELRCDPISGHTALYWYRQSLGQGLEFLIYFQGNSAPDKSGLPSDRFSAERTGGSVSTLTIQRTQQEDSAVYLCASSLSPAGFRTDTQYFGPGTRLTVL.

This clonotype was counted many times. This chain uses TRBV4-1 with TRBJ2-1, with 8 bases lining up with TRBD2. CDR3 length: 16 residues. Germline V gene data show CDR1 as MGHRA and CDR2 as YSYEKL. V was clipped by 0 bases and J by 6 bases; unmatched bases: 7. CDR3: CASSQEGLAGLNEQFF. CDR3 in DNA: TGCGCCAGCAGCCAAGAGGGCCTAGCGGGCCTCAATGAGCAGTTCTTC.

This clonotype was observed at least ten times. The CDR3 loop reads CASSVEARRTYGYTF. The DNA of the CDR3 is TGTGCCAGCAGCGTAGAGGCCAGGAGGACCTATGGCTACACCTTC. The V and J genes are TRBV9 and TRBJ1-2; D remains ambiguous. In germline, CDR1 is SGDLS, CDR2 YYNGEE. This CDR3 has 15 amino acids. Trimming left V 0 bases short and J 4 bases short, with 13 bases between.

This clonotype was seen repeatedly, ten times or more. V gene TRBV12-3 or TRBV12-4 combines with J gene TRBJ2-3; D perhaps matches TRBD2 (5 bases). Trimming took 4 bases from V and 8 from J, leaving 19 bases between them. The CDR3 has 15 residues. The chain's CDR3 is CASSSPSTAPGTQYF. CDR3 coding DNA: TGTGCCAGCAGTTCGCCTAGCACCGCCCCTGGTACGCAGTATTTT.

This clonotype was recorded at least ten times. The chain joins TRBV14 to TRBJ1-2, with D hard to call. With 0 bases removed from V and 5 bases from J, the gap between germline ends came to 7 bases. Germline-derived CDR1 and CDR2 are SGHDN and FVKESK. This CDR3 has 13 amino acids. CDR3 amino acids: CASSQDFQYGYTF. DNA for the CDR3: TGTGCCAGCAGCCAAGATTTCCAGTATGGCTACACCTTC.